A selection of T cell receptor beta chains follows, all from one sample in a study of cytomegalovirus exposure and HLA in healthy donors. Sequencing used immunoSEQ multiplex PCR; TCRdb keeps in-frame clones, though not all of them. Of about 160,000 clones in the sample, roughly 86% were seen once. The sample comprised PBMCs. The receptor set was obtained from a man younger than 35 in good health and CMV-seropositive. The CDR3 runs from the conserved cysteine through the conserved F or W. A D gene is named only where the DNA matches it firmly. A row's size may be missing; if present it is once, few, many or a size class.

size	D	V	J	DNA	CDR3
few	-	TRBV28	TRBJ2-7	TGTGCCAGCAGCCCCGGGAGTGTCTACGAGCAGTACTTC	CASSPGSVYEQYF
once	-	TRBV5-1	TRBJ1-1	TGCGCCAGCAGCTTGGTTCCCCAGGGAAGCTTGAACACTGAAGCTTTCTTT	CASSLVPQGSLNTEAFF
-	TRBD2	TRBV5-1	TRBJ2-3	TGCGCCAGCAGCTTGGCGGCTAGCGGACCTATCACAGATACGCAGTATTTT	CASSLAASGPITDTQYF
-	TRBD1	TRBV5-4	TRBJ2-7	TGTGCCAGCAGCCAGGCCACAGGGGCGATCTCCTACGAGCAGTACTTC	CASSQATGAISYEQYF
-	-	TRBV28	TRBJ1-3	TGTGCCAGCGAAGGGGTTAGCTCTGGAAACACCATATATTTT	CASEGVSSGNTIYF
-	-	TRBV7-9	TRBJ2-2	TGTGCCAGCAGCCCCCCGGTAGGAGGGAAGATCGGGGAGCTGTTTTTT	CASSPPVGGKIGELFF
-	TRBD2	TRBV11-1	TRBJ2-3	TGTGCCAGCAGCGCGCGGTGGGCTAGCGGGAGGTCAGATACGCAGTATTTT	CASSARWASGRSDTQYF
-	TRBD2	TRBV7-3	TRBJ2-5	TGTGCCAGCAGTTCCGGGACTAAAGAGACCCAGTACTTC	CASSSGTKETQYF
-	TRBD2	TRBV6-4	TRBJ2-2	TGTGCCAGCAGTGGACTAGCTGGCGGGGAGCTGTTTTTT	CASSGLAGGELFF
-	TRBD2	TRBV7-6	TRBJ2-1	TGTGCCAGCAGCTTGGATCTGGGACTAGCTAGGGGCAATGAGCAGTTCTTC	CASSLDLGLARGNEQFF
few	-	TRBV7-3	TRBJ1-1	TGTGCCAGCAGCAAACAGGGTGGCAACACTGAAGCTTTCTTT	CASSKQGGNTEAFF
-	-	TRBV7-8	TRBJ2-7	TGTGCCAGCAGCCAGGGGCACTCCTACGAGCAGTACTTC	CASSQGHSYEQYF
-	-	TRBV28	TRBJ2-7	TGTGCCAGCAGCCGGGGGTACGAGCAGTACTTC	CASSRGYEQYF
-	-	TRBV19	TRBJ2-1	TGTGCCAGTAGTATTCCCCACCCCGGGGGCAATGAGCAGTTCTTC	CASSIPHPGGNEQFF
-	-	TRBV2	TRBJ1-3	TGTGCCAGCAGCCTCTCTGGAAACACCATATATTTT	CASSLSGNTIYF
-	TRBD2	TRBV2	TRBJ2-7	TGTGCCAGCAGTGACCTGACTAGCACGACCGAGCAGTACTTC	CASSDLTSTTEQYF
once	-	TRBV7-6	TRBJ2-1	TGTGCCAGCAGCTTAGCGTGGGGCAGCTCCTACAATGAGCAGTTCTTC	CASSLAWGSSYNEQFF
-	TRBD2	TRBV6-1	TRBJ2-1	TGTGCCAGCAGTGGAGGTAGCGGGAGGTACAATGAGCAGTTCTTC	CASSGGSGRYNEQFF
-	-	TRBV28	TRBJ1-2	TGTGCCAGCAACCACAACAGGGATGGCTACACCTTC	CASNHNRDGYTF
-	TRBD1	TRBV19	TRBJ1-2	TGTGCCAGTGGGGACAGCCGATACTATGGCTACACCTTC	CASGDSRYYGYTF
-	TRBD1	TRBV30	TRBJ2-7	TGTGCCTGGAGTGTAAATTCATTCAGGGACAGGGCCTACGAGCAGTACTTC	CAWSVNSFRDRAYEQYF
-	TRBD2	TRBV6-6	TRBJ2-7	TGTGCCAGCAGACCAGGACTAGCGGGGTACGAGCAGTACTTC	CASRPGLAGYEQYF